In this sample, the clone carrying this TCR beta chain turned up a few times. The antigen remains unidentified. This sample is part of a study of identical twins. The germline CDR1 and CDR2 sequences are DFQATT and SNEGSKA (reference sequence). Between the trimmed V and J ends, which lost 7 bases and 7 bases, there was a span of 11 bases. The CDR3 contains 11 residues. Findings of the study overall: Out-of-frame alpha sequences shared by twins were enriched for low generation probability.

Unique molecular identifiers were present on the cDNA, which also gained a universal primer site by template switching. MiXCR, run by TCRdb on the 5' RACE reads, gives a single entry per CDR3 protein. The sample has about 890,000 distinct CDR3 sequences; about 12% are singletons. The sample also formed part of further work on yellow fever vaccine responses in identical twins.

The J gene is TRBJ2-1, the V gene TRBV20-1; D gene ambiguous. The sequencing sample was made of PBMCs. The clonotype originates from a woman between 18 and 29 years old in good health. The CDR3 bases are TGCAGTGAGGCAGATGGAAATGAGCAGTTCTTC. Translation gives CSEADGNEQFF.